This TCR beta chain originates from a study of beta chain features in type 1 diabetes. Findings and caveats of the study: People with Type 1 diabetes carried modestly yet significantly shorter TCRB CDR3s in all four CD4+ subsets.

With regard to this clone: Antigen specificity is unknown.

Investigators reverse transcribed all isolated RNA, so they sequenced expressed TCRB transcripts. Here immunoSEQ multiplex PCR was the method, and the copy in TCRdb shows in-frame clones only, minus some. This sample has 120,000 to 150,000 clones, with about a tenth found just once. Germline-derived CDR1 and CDR2 are SNHLY and FYNNEI. V dropped 11 bases and J dropped 8; count of bases not matched to a gene: 17. This CDR3 is built from 15 residues. The genes are TRBV2 and TRBJ1-4; 7 nucleotides line up with TRBD1. The TCR comes from a woman aged 40 to 50 in good health. Sequencing was carried out using central memory CD4+ T cells from blood. The CDR3 sequence: CAARGLRTGWEKLFF. CDR3 sequence (DNA): TGTGCCGCAAGGGGGCTGCGGACAGGCTGGGAAAAACTGTTTTTT.